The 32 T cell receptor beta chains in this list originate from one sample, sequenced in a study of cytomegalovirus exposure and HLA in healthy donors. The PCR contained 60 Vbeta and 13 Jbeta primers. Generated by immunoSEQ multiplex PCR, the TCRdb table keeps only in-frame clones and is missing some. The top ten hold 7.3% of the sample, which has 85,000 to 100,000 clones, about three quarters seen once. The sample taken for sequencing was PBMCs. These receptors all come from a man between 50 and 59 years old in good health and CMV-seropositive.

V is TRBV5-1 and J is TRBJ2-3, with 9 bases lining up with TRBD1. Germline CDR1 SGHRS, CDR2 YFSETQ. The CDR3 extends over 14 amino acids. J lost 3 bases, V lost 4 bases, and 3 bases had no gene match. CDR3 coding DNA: TGCGCCAGCAGCCCGGGACAGGGAACAGATACGCAGTATTTT. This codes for CASSPGQGTDTQYF.

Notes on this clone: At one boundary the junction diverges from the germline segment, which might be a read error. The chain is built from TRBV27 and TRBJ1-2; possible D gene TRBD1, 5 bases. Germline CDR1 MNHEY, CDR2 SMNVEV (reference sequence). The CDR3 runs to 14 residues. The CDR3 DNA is TGTGCCAGCAGTTTATCCCGACAGAAGAAAGGCTACCCCTTC. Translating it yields CASSLSRQKKGYPF.

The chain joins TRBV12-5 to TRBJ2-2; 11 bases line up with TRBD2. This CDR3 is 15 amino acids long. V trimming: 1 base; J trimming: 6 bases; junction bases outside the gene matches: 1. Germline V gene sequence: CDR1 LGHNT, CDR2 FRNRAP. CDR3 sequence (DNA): TGTGCTAGTGGTTTGGATAGCGGGGGGGCCGGGGAGCTGTTTTTT. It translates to CASGLDSGGAGELFF.

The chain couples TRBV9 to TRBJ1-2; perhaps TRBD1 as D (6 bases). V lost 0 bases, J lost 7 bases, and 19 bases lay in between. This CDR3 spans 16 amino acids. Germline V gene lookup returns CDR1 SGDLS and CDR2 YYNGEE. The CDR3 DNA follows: TGTGCCAGCAGCGTAGGGGCAGGGGATCGGGTCGGTGGCTACACCTTC. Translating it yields CASSVGAGDRVGGYTF. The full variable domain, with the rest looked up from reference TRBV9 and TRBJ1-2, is DSGVTQTPKHLITATGQRVTLRCSPRSGDLSVYWYQQSLDQGLQFLIQYYNGEERAKGNILERFSAQQFPDLHSELNLSSLELGDSALYFCASSVGAGDRVGGYTFGSGTRLTVV.

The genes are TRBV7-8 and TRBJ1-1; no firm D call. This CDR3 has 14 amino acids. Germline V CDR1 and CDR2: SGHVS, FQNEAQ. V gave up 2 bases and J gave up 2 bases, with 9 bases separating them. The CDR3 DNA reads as TGTGCCAGCAGCTTAAGGCAGGCTAACACTGAAGCTTTCTTT. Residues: CASSLRQANTEAFF.

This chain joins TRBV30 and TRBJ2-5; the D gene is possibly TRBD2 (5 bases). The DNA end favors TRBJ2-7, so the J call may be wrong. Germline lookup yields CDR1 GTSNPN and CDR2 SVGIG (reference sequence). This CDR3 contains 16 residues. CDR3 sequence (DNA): TGTGCCTGGCAAGAGGGCACCCGAATAGCGTCCTACGAGCAGTACTTC. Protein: CAWQEGTRIASYEQYF.

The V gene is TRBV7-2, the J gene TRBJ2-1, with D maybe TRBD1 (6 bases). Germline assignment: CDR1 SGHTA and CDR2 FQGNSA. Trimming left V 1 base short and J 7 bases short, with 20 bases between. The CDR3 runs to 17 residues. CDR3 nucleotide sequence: TGTGCCAGCAGCTTAGGAATACAGGGTCCCCCTCGTAATGAGCAGTTCTTC. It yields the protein CASSLGIQGPPRNEQFF.

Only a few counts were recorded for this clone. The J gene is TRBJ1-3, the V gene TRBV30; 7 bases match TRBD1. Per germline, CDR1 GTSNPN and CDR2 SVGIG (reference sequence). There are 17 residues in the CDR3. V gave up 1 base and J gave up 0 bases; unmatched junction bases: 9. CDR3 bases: TGTGCCTGGAGTGGACAGGGTTCTGTTTTCTCTGGAAACACCATATATTTT. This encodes CAWSGQGSVFSGNTIYF.

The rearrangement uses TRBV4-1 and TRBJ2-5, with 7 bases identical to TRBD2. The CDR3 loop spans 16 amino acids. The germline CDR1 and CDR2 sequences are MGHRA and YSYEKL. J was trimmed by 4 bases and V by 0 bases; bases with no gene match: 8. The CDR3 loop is CASSQDRRGGGETQYF. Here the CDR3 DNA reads TGCGCCAGCAGCCAAGATAGGAGGGGCGGGGGAGAGACCCAGTACTTC.

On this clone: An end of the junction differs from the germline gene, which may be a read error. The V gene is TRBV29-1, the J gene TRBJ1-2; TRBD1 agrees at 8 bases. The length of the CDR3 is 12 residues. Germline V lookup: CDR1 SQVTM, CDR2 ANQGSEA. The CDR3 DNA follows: TGCAGCGTTAGCCCGGACAGGGTCCAATACCCCTTC. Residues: CSVSPDRVQYPF. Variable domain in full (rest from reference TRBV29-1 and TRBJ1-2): SAVISQKPSRDICQRGTSLTIQCQVDSQVTMMFWYRQQPGQSLTLIATANQGSEATYESGFVIDKFPISRPNLTFSTLTVSNMSPEDSSIYLCSVSPDRVQYPFGSGTRLTVV.

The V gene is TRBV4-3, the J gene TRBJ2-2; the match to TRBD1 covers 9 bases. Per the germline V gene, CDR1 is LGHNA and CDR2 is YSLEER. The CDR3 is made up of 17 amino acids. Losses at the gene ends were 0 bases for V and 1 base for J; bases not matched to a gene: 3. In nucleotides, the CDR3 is TGCGCCAGCAGCCAAGATCCGGGACAGGGGAACACCGGGGAGCTGTTTTTT. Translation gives CASSQDPGQGNTGELFF.

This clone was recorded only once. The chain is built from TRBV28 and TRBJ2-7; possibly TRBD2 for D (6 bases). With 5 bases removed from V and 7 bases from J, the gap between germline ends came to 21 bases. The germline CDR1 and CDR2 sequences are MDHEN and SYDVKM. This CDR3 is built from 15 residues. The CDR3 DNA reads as TGTGCCAGCAGTGCCCGACTGACGACCGGGGGTGAGCAGTACTTC. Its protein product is CASSARLTTGGEQYF. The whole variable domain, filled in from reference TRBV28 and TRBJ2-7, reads DVKVTQSSRYLVKRTGEKVFLECVQDMDHENMFWYRQDPGLGLRLIYFSYDVKMKEKGDIPEGYSVSREKKERFSLILESASTNQTSMYLCASSARLTTGGEQYFGPGTRLTVT.

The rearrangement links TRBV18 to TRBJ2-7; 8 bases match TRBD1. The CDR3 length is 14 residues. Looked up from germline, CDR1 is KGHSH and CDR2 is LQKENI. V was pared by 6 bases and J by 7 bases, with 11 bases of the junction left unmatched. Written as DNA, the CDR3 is TGTGCCAGCTCCCCCGGGACAGGTCCATGTGAGCAGTACTTC. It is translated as CASSPGTGPCEQYF.

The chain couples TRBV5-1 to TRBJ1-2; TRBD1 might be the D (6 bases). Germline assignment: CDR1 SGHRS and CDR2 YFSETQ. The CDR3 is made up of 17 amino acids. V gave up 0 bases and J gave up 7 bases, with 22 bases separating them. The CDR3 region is CASSLAPGTPPGGGYTF. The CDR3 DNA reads TGCGCCAGCAGCTTGGCTCCCGGGACACCTCCAGGCGGTGGCTACACCTTC. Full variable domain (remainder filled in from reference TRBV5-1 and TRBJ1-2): KAGVTQTPRYLIKTRGQQVTLSCSPISGHRSVSWYQQTPGQGLQFLFEYFSETQRNKGNFPGRFSGRQFSNSRSEMNVSTLELGDSALYLCASSLAPGTPPGGGYTFGSGTRLTVV.

The chain's CDR3 is CASSLGTGGNGYTF. In DNA form, the CDR3 reads TGTGCCAGCAGCTTGGGGACAGGGGGCAATGGCTACACCTTC. The chain has TRBV5-5 and TRBJ1-2; 11 nucleotides align to TRBD1. Trimming cost V 0 bases and J 6 bases; bases outside gene matches: 1. CDR1 is SGHKS, CDR2 YYEKEE, per germline (reference sequence). CDR3 length equals 14 residues. Drawing the rest from reference TRBV5-5 and TRBJ1-2, the complete variable domain is DAGVTQSPTHLIKTRGQQVTLRCSPISGHKSVSWYQQVLGQGPQFIFQYYEKEERGRGNFPDRFSARQFPNYSSELNVNALLLGDSALYLCASSLGTGGNGYTFGSGTRLTVV.

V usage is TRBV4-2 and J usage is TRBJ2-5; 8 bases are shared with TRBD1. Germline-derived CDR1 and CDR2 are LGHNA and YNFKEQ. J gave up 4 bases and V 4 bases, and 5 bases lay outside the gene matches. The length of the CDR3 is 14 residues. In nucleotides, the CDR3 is TGTGCCAGCAGCCCTGGACAGGGAGGAGAGACCCAGTACTTC. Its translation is CASSPGQGGETQYF.

The CDR3 DNA is TGTGCCAGCTCACGTGACAGGGGCCCCGCCGAAGCTTTCTTT. The encoded protein is CASSRDRGPAEAFF. This rearrangement joins TRBV18 to TRBJ1-1; 8 bases line up with TRBD1. The V gene's germline CDR1 is KGHSH and CDR2 LQKENI. J lost 8 bases, V lost 4 bases, and 9 bases had no gene match. The CDR3 is 14 amino acids.

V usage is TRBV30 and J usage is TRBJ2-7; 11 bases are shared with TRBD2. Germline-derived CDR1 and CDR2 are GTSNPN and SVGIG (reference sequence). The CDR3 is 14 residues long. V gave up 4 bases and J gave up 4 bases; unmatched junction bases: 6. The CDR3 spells CAWTIAGGPYEQYF. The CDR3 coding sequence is TGTGCCTGGACAATAGCGGGGGGGCCATACGAGCAGTACTTC.

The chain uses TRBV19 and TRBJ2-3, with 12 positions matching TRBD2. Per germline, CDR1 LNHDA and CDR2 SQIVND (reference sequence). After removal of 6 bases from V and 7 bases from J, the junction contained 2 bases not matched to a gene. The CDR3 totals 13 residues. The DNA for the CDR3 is TGTGCCAGTAGGACTAGCGGGGGCAATACGCAGTATTTT. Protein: CASRTSGGNTQYF.

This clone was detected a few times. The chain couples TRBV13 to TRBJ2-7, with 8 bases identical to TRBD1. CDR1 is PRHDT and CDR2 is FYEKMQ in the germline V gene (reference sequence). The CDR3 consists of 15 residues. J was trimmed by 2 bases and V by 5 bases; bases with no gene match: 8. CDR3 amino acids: CASSNIGQGTYEQYF. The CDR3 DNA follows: TGTGCCAGCAGCAACATTGGACAGGGTACCTACGAGCAGTACTTC. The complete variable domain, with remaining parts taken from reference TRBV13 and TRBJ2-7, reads AAGVIQSPRHLIKEKRETATLKCYPIPRHDTVYWYQQGPGQDPQFLISFYEKMQSDKGSIPDRFSAQQFSDYHSELNMSSLELGDSALYFCASSNIGQGTYEQYFGPGTRLTVT.

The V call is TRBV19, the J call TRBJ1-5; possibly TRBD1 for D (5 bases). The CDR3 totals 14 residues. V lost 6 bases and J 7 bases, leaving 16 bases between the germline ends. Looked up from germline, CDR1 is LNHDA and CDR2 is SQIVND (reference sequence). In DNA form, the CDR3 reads TGTGCCAGTAGAGCAATCCAGGGATTCCAGCCCCAGCATTTT. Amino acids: CASRAIQGFQPQHF. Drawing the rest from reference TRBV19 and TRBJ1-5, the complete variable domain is DGGITQSPKYLFRKEGQNVTLSCEQNLNHDAMYWYRQDPGQGLRLIYYSQIVNDFQKGDIAEGYSVSREKKESFPLTVTSAQKNPTAFYLCASRAIQGFQPQHFGDGTRLSIL.

CDR3 sequence reads: CASSQLTGASTDTQYF. CDR3 DNA sequence: TGTGCCAGCTCACAGCTGACAGGAGCTAGCACAGATACGCAGTATTTT. The chain couples TRBV18 to TRBJ2-3; D might be TRBD1 (6 bases). The germline V and J ends were trimmed by 4 bases and 0 bases, with 14 bases remaining between them. The CDR3 is 16 residues long. Germline V CDR1 and CDR2: KGHSH, LQKENI.

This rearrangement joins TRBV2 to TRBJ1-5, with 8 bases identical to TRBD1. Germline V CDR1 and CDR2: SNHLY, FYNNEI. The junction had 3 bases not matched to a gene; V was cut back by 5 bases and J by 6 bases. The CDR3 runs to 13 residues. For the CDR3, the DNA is TGTGCCAGCAGTCCAGGGGGCAGTCAGCCCCAGCATTTT. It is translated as CASSPGGSQPQHF.

The CDR3 sequence: CAISEGTGGGNAEAFF. CDR3 nucleotide sequence: TGTGCCATCAGTGAAGGGACAGGGGGCGGAAATGCTGAAGCTTTCTTT. This chain links TRBV10-3 with TRBJ1-1, with 12 bases that match TRBD1. Germline lookup yields CDR1 ENHRY and CDR2 SYGVKD. J gave up 6 bases and V 3 bases, and 8 bases lay outside the gene matches. The CDR3 length is 16 residues.

CDR3 nucleotide sequence: TGTGCCAGCAGCCCCCGACTAGCGGCTAGCACAGATACGCAGTATTTT. Its protein is CASSPRLAASTDTQYF. The chain uses TRBV16 and TRBJ2-3; 9 bases align to TRBD2. CDR3 length: 16 residues. After removal of 4 bases from V and 0 bases from J, the junction contained 5 bases not matched to a gene. The germline gives CDR1 KGHSY, CDR2 FQNENV.

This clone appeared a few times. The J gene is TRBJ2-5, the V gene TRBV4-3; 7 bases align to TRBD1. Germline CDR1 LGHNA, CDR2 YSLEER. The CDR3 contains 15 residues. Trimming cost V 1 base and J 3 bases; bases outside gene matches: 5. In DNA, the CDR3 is TGCGCCAGCAGCCAAGCCGGGACAGCGAAAGAGACCCAGTACTTC. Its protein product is CASSQAGTAKETQYF.

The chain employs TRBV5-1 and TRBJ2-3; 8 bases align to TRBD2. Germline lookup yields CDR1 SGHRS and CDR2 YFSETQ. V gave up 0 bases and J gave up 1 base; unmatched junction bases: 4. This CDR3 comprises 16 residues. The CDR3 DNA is TGCGCCAGCAGCTTGGTCGGGGGGGCGGGCACAGATACGCAGTATTTT. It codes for CASSLVGGAGTDTQYF.

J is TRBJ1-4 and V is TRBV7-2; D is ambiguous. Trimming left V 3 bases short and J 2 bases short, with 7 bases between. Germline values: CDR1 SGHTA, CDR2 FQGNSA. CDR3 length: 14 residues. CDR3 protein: CASSFDKTNEKLFF. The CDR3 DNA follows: TGTGCCAGCAGCTTCGACAAGACTAATGAAAAACTGTTTTTT.

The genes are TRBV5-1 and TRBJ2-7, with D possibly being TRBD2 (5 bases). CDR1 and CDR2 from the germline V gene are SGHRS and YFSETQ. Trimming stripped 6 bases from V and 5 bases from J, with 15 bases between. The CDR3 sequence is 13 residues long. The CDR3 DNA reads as TGCGCCAGCAAGGTTGATCTGCGGGACGAGCAGTACTTC. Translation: CASKVDLRDEQYF.

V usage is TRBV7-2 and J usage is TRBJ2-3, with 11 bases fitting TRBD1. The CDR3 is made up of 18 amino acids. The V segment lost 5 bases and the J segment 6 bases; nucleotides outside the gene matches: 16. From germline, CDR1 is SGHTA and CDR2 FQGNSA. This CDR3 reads CASSMSNRDRGIKDTQYF. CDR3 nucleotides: TGTGCCAGCAGCATGTCAAACCGGGACAGGGGGATAAAGGATACGCAGTATTTT. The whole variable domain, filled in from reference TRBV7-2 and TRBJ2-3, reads GAGVSQSPSNKVTEKGKDVELRCDPISGHTALYWYRQSLGQGLEFLIYFQGNSAPDKSGLPSDRFSAERTGGSVSTLTIQRTQQEDSAVYLCASSMSNRDRGIKDTQYFGPGTRLTVL.

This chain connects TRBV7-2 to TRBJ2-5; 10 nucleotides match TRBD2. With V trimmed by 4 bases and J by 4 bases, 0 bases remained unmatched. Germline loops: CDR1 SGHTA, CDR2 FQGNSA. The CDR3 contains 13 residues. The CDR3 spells CASSSSGGETQYF. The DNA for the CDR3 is TGTGCCAGCAGCTCTAGCGGGGGAGAGACCCAGTACTTC.

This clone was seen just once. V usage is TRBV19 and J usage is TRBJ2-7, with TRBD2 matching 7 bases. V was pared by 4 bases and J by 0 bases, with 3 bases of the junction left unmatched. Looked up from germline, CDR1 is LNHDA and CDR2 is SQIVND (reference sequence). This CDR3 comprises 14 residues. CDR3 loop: CASSTRGGSYEQYF. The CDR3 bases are TGTGCCAGTAGTACCCGCGGGGGCTCCTACGAGCAGTACTTC.